The 15 T cell receptor beta chains below all came from one sample that was sequenced in a study of cytomegalovirus exposure and HLA in healthy donors (dated by TCRdb to the late 2010s). Library method: the immunoSEQ multiplex PCR assay. A mixture of 60 forward primers for TCR Vbeta segments and 13 reverse primers for TCR Jbeta segments was used in the multiplex PCR. This immuneACCESS table, as held by TCRdb, lists in-frame sequences with V and J called but not all clones. Of the missing ones, under half trace to an unresolved V gene in checked studies; the others have no known cause. Recorded for this sample are 150,000 or so clones; more than 75% of them occurred a single time. The ten largest clones take up less than 2.5% of the sample. Material for sequencing was PBMCs. The source is a man between 18 and 35 years old in good health and CMV-seropositive.

This clone was counted a single time. The chain has TRBV7-2 and TRBJ2-1; D is perhaps TRBD1 (6 bases). Looked up from germline, CDR1 is SGHTA and CDR2 is FQGNSA. Trimming removed 1 base from V and 2 bases from J, with 9 bases in between. The CDR3 loop spans 15 amino acids. Written as DNA, the CDR3 is TGTGCCAGCAGCTTAGTAGGGGGAACCTACAATGAGCAGTTCTTC. Encoded protein: CASSLVGGTYNEQFF.

This chain connects TRBV7-2 to TRBJ1-1; D is undetermined. Germline assignment: CDR1 SGHTA and CDR2 FQGNSA. The CDR3 extends over 13 amino acids. Trimming stripped 5 bases from V and 0 bases from J, with 7 bases between. For the CDR3, the DNA is TGTGCCAGCAGCACCCGGGTGAACACTGAAGCTTTCTTT. This sequence encodes CASSTRVNTEAFF.

The J gene is TRBJ2-4, the V gene TRBV7-2; TRBD2 is a possible D gene (6 bases). The germline CDR1 and CDR2 sequences are SGHTA and FQGNSA. This CDR3 is 13 amino acids long. With 1 base removed from V and 12 bases from J, the gap between germline ends came to 13 bases. The chain's CDR3 is CASSLGGDDSQYF. In nucleotides, the CDR3 is TGTGCCAGCAGCTTAGGGGGGGACGACAGTCAGTACTTC.

V gene TRBV11-3 combines with J gene TRBJ2-7; 14 bases match TRBD2. V lost 5 bases, J lost 4 bases, and 10 bases stayed unmatched. This CDR3 has 17 amino acids. Germline V gene lookup returns CDR1 SGHNT and CDR2 YENEEA. The chain's CDR3 is CASSPAPGTSGGYEQYF. The CDR3 region has the DNA TGTGCCAGCAGCCCGGCCCCGGGGACTAGCGGGGGTTACGAGCAGTACTTC.

This rearrangement joins TRBV5-6 to TRBJ2-1; D uncertain. The CDR3 consists of 12 residues. The ends were cut back, 2 bases at V and 7 bases at J, with 7 bases in the middle. CDR1 SGHDT and CDR2 YYEEEE come from the germline V gene. The CDR3 here is CASSFNGNEQFF. Here the CDR3 DNA reads TGTGCCAGCAGCTTCAACGGTAATGAGCAGTTCTTC.

The rearrangement joins TRBV5-4 to TRBJ1-1; 7 bases line up with TRBD1. Germline values: CDR1 SGHNT, CDR2 YYREEE (reference sequence). This CDR3 region has 14 residues. J lost 4 bases, V lost 0 bases, and 3 bases had no gene match. CDR3 nucleotide sequence: TGTGCCAGCAGCTTGGACAGGGGTTTCACTGAAGCTTTCTTT. This sequence encodes CASSLDRGFTEAFF.

As regards this clone: The identical CDR3 is also encoded by other nucleotide sequences in the sample. The V and J genes are TRBV7-6 and TRBJ1-1; D unclear. The CDR3 is made up of 13 amino acids. Germline loops: CDR1 SGHVS, CDR2 FNYEAQ. With 1 base removed from V and 5 bases from J, the gap between germline ends came to 8 bases. CDR3 protein: CASSLGGRTEAFF. The CDR3 nucleotides are TGTGCCAGCAGCTTAGGCGGGAGGACTGAAGCTTTCTTT.

CDR3 region: CASSPQTGTVRGTNEKLFF. The CDR3 DNA reads TGTGCCAGCAGCCCTCAGACAGGAACGGTCCGCGGCACTAATGAAAAACTGTTTTTT. The chain uses TRBV7-9 and TRBJ1-4; D may be TRBD1 (6 bases). Trimming stripped 5 bases from V and 2 bases from J, with 24 bases between. The CDR3 extends over 19 amino acids. In germline, CDR1 is SEHNR, CDR2 FQNEAQ (reference sequence).

J is TRBJ1-2 and V is TRBV14, with D possibly TRBD1 on 5 matching bases. Per germline, CDR1 SGHDN and CDR2 FVKESK. The CDR3 spans 15 residues. V gave up 0 bases and J gave up 7 bases, with 15 bases separating them. This CDR3 reads CASSQDFGTLRGYTF. Written as DNA, the CDR3 is TGTGCCAGCAGCCAAGATTTCGGGACTTTGCGTGGCTACACCTTC.

The rearrangement uses TRBV11-2 and TRBJ1-4; tentatively, D is TRBD1 (6 bases). V was shortened by 4 bases and J by 7 bases, with 13 bases between the two germline ends. Germline values: CDR1 SGHAT, CDR2 FQNNGV. The CDR3 has 14 residues. The CDR3 protein is CASSSQGGIEKLFF. CDR3 nucleotides: TGTGCCAGCAGCTCACAGGGTGGGATTGAAAAACTGTTTTTT.

The chain combines TRBV18 with TRBJ2-2; D not resolved. The CDR3 extends over 15 amino acids. V lost 2 bases and J 2 bases, leaving 9 bases between the germline ends. Germline V gene data show CDR1 as KGHSH and CDR2 as LQKENI. CDR3 nucleotides: TGTGCCAGCTCACCAAACCCTCTAAACACCGGGGAGCTGTTTTTT. This sequence encodes CASSPNPLNTGELFF.

The chain couples TRBV15 to TRBJ1-1; unclear D gene. CDR1 and CDR2 from the germline V gene are LNHNV and YYDKDF (reference sequence). With 4 bases removed from V and 1 base from J, the gap between germline ends came to 10 bases. The CDR3 spans 14 residues. CDR3 coding DNA: TGTGCCACCAGCAAGGCCGGGAGGAACACTGAAGCTTTCTTT. This codes for CATSKAGRNTEAFF. The whole variable domain, remainder taken from reference TRBV15 and TRBJ1-1, is DAMVIQNPRYQVTQFGKPVTLSCSQTLNHNVMYWYQQKSSQAPKLLFHYYDKDFNNEADTPDNFQSRRPNTSFCFLDIRSPGLGDTAMYLCATSKAGRNTEAFFGQGTRLTVV.

The gene calls are TRBV15 and TRBJ2-5; TRBD1 matches at 8 bases. The DNA end lines up better with TRBJ2-7; the J call may be wrong. There are 15 residues in the CDR3. CDR1 and CDR2 from the germline V gene are LNHNV and YYDKDF (reference sequence). Here the CDR3 DNA reads TGTGCCACCAGCAGCGCTATTGGGACAGGCTACGAGCAGTACTTC. This translates into CATSSAIGTGYEQYF.

This chain uses TRBV19 with TRBJ1-2, with TRBD1 identical over 9 bases. The V segment lost 10 bases and the J segment 5 bases; nucleotides outside the gene matches: 14. From germline, CDR1 is LNHDA and CDR2 SQIVND (reference sequence). This CDR3 is built from 15 residues. CDR3 in amino acids: CATKDRGSGDYGYTF. The CDR3 DNA reads as TGTGCCACTAAAGACAGGGGGAGTGGAGATTATGGCTACACCTTC.

The V gene is TRBV6-6, the J gene TRBJ1-2; perhaps TRBD1 as D (6 bases). Trimming removed 7 bases from V and 3 bases from J, with 12 bases in between. This CDR3 has 13 residues. Germline V gene data show CDR1 as MNHNY and CDR2 as SVGAGI (reference sequence). This CDR3 reads CASTFRTDYGYTF. The CDR3 DNA is TGTGCCAGCACTTTTAGGACAGACTATGGCTACACCTTC.